These T cell receptor beta chains were read from a single sample in a study of early T cells in non-severe SARS-CoV-2 infection. TCRdb used MiXCR to reprocess the 5' RACE reads, holding one entry per CDR3 protein. The repertoire has tens of thousands of distinct CDR3 sequences, under 15% of them found once; the top ten carry around 4.5%. Sequencing was done on a sample of whole blood. These receptors came from an adult who was a healthcare worker with PCR-confirmed SARS-CoV-2 infection or an uninfected control (not recorded which). The CDR3 runs from the conserved cysteine through the conserved F or W. The order of the fields is J gene, V gene, CDR3 protein.

j_call: TRBJ2-1
v_call: TRBV20-1
cdr3_aa: CSGKRSANNEQFF

j_call: TRBJ1-6
v_call: TRBV20-1
cdr3_aa: CSARGQGGYSPLHF

j_call: TRBJ1-2
v_call: TRBV6-4
cdr3_aa: CASSDSSSTGNPYGYTF

j_call: TRBJ1-5
v_call: TRBV30
cdr3_aa: CAWSIGRDYQPQHF

j_call: TRBJ2-1
v_call: TRBV6-4
cdr3_aa: CASSGGEIDEQFF

j_call: TRBJ1-2
v_call: TRBV3-1
cdr3_aa: CASSLEGNYGYTF

j_call: TRBJ2-1
v_call: TRBV20-1
cdr3_aa: CSARGGGNEQFF

j_call: TRBJ1-4
v_call: TRBV10-3
cdr3_aa: CAISRTGGDEKLFF

j_call: TRBJ2-7
v_call: TRBV4-1
cdr3_aa: CASSQDWTGVRYEQYF

j_call: TRBJ2-7
v_call: TRBV20-1
cdr3_aa: CSASRQGPSSSSYEQYF

j_call: TRBJ2-1
v_call: TRBV5-1
cdr3_aa: CASSREPLGGNEQFF

j_call: TRBJ2-5
v_call: TRBV18
cdr3_aa: CASSPPLAGKETQYF

j_call: TRBJ2-3
v_call: TRBV19
cdr3_aa: CASSMTGGAKNTQYF

j_call: TRBJ2-1
v_call: TRBV7-2
cdr3_aa: CASSLTHRTSPHEQFF

j_call: TRBJ2-3
v_call: TRBV5-1
cdr3_aa: CASTVGRNTDTQYF

j_call: TRBJ1-4
v_call: TRBV28
cdr3_aa: CASSTGPREKLFF

j_call: TRBJ2-5
v_call: TRBV20-1
cdr3_aa: CSARWDGQETQYF

j_call: TRBJ1-2
v_call: TRBV28
cdr3_aa: CASSPDDSLSRGYTF

j_call: TRBJ2-7
v_call: TRBV20-1
cdr3_aa: CSARDLRTSGGSYEQYF

j_call: TRBJ2-5
v_call: TRBV29-1
cdr3_aa: CSVRTSGQETQYF

j_call: TRBJ1-1
v_call: TRBV10-3
cdr3_aa: CAISGGSDTEAFF

j_call: TRBJ2-1
v_call: TRBV20-1
cdr3_aa: CSASSDYNEQFF

j_call: TRBJ1-2
v_call: TRBV7-2
cdr3_aa: CASSLQARNGYTF

j_call: TRBJ2-7
v_call: TRBV20-1
cdr3_aa: CSARVGDRGHEQYF

j_call: TRBJ1-1
v_call: TRBV29-1
cdr3_aa: CSVEDLYRAEAFF

j_call: TRBJ1-6
v_call: TRBV7-6
cdr3_aa: CASSSGQGSSPLHF

j_call: TRBJ1-4
v_call: TRBV12-3/TRBV12-4
cdr3_aa: CASSFSQSIEKLFF

j_call: TRBJ2-5
v_call: TRBV4-1
cdr3_aa: CASSRLAGETQYF

j_call: TRBJ2-3
v_call: TRBV6-4
cdr3_aa: CASSATSGGTDTQYF

j_call: TRBJ2-7
v_call: TRBV28
cdr3_aa: CASSLVGPTYEQYF

j_call: TRBJ2-7
v_call: TRBV15
cdr3_aa: CATSRAGTLYEQYF

j_call: TRBJ2-1
v_call: TRBV6-1
cdr3_aa: CASSEGRGGSDEQFF

j_call: TRBJ2-1
v_call: TRBV7-9
cdr3_aa: CASRSGSGPYNEQFF

j_call: TRBJ1-6
v_call: TRBV12-3/TRBV12-4
cdr3_aa: CASSFQGSPLHF

j_call: TRBJ2-7
v_call: TRBV18
cdr3_aa: CASSPLRDARSYEQYF

j_call: TRBJ1-2
v_call: TRBV28
cdr3_aa: CASSPPTGTGYTF

j_call: TRBJ2-5
v_call: TRBV9
cdr3_aa: CASSVGASGGRREETQYF

j_call: TRBJ2-7
v_call: TRBV11-2
cdr3_aa: CASSTSGRSYEQYF

j_call: TRBJ1-5
v_call: TRBV4-2
cdr3_aa: CASSPGPGTGGLYSNQPQHF

j_call: TRBJ2-2
v_call: TRBV12-2
cdr3_aa: CASRSSRDLYAGELFF

j_call: TRBJ2-2
v_call: TRBV3-1
cdr3_aa: CASSQHPNTGELFF

j_call: TRBJ2-1
v_call: TRBV18
cdr3_aa: CASSPMGGVSHNNEQFF

j_call: TRBJ1-3
v_call: TRBV5-1
cdr3_aa: CASSLRQGASGNTIYF

j_call: TRBJ2-1
v_call: TRBV3-1
cdr3_aa: CASSQVAGGEQFF

j_call: TRBJ2-1
v_call: TRBV11-3
cdr3_aa: CASSLSRLTHNEQFF

j_call: TRBJ2-2
v_call: TRBV6-1
cdr3_aa: CASSGGLTGELFF

j_call: TRBJ1-1
v_call: TRBV7-8
cdr3_aa: CASSWAGKNTEAFF

j_call: TRBJ2-2
v_call: TRBV6-4
cdr3_aa: CASSDSLERGPNTGELFF

j_call: TRBJ1-5
v_call: TRBV7-8
cdr3_aa: CASSPTSWGYSNQPQHF

j_call: TRBJ2-2
v_call: TRBV7-6
cdr3_aa: CASSPSGGDTGELFF

j_call: TRBJ2-2
v_call: TRBV7-9
cdr3_aa: CASSFAPTNTGELFF

j_call: TRBJ2-7
v_call: TRBV18
cdr3_aa: CASSPPRDRDEQYF

j_call: TRBJ2-3
v_call: TRBV6-5
cdr3_aa: CASSTRPGDTQYF

j_call: TRBJ2-1
v_call: TRBV7-2
cdr3_aa: CASSFYRDEQFF

j_call: TRBJ2-7
v_call: TRBV24-1
cdr3_aa: CATGTGTSYEQYF

j_call: TRBJ2-5
v_call: TRBV20-1
cdr3_aa: CSADSGAETQYF

j_call: TRBJ1-1
v_call: TRBV29-1
cdr3_aa: CSGGGQMNTEAFF